This paragraph covers one TCR beta chain sequence. The data are from a study of sequential checkpoint blockade in melanoma. The sample's treatment: randomized to nivolumab then ipilimumab (arm A) or the reverse (arm B). Sorted cells were live CD3+CD8+, lacking CD19 and CD56, from PBMCs. Germline CDR1 reads PRHDT; CDR2 reads FYEKMQ (reference sequence). This CDR3 is built from 13 residues. V lost 4 bases, J lost 11 bases, and 2 bases stayed unmatched. The protocol was immunoSEQ multiplex PCR, while the TCRdb copy is restricted to in-frame clones and leaves out a portion. Counted here are some 40,000 clones, approximately 90% occurring once; the ten biggest clones make up 9.5% to 15%.

The source was CD8+ T cells sorted from blood (inferred from file names), collected from a patient given nivolumab and ipilimumab in sequence. The TCR was taken from a human donor with melanoma. This rearrangement joins TRBV13 to TRBJ2-3; 14 nucleotides match TRBD2. This CDR3 reads CASSSGLAGGQYF. The DNA for the CDR3 is TGTGCCAGCAGCTCAGGACTAGCGGGAGGGCAGTATTTT. The complete variable domain, with remaining parts taken from reference TRBV13 and TRBJ2-3, reads AAGVIQSPRHLIKEKRETATLKCYPIPRHDTVYWYQQGPGQDPQFLISFYEKMQSDKGSIPDRFSAQQFSDYHSELNMSSLELGDSALYFCASSSGLAGGQYFGPGTRLTVL.